Below, 27 T cell receptor beta chains from the same sample are listed, as sequenced in a study of blood T cell repertoires in COVID-19. Some clones are missing from TCRdb's copy, which holds only in-frame ones; the method was immunoSEQ multiplex PCR. The sample shows some 200,000 clones, 87% of them seen only once. Material for sequencing was PBMCs or T cells enriched from blood (not recorded which). The receptors come from a man between 25 and 39 years old in a cohort exposed to, infected with or recovered from COVID-19 (not recorded which).

The chain has TRBV28 and TRBJ2-1; 7 positions match TRBD1. Germline loops: CDR1 MDHEN, CDR2 SYDVKM. After removal of 5 bases from V and 13 bases from J, the junction contained 11 bases not matched to a gene. The CDR3 extends over 13 amino acids. The CDR3 loop is CASSPPETGVQFF. DNA of the CDR3: TGTGCCAGCAGTCCCCCCGAAACAGGGGTTCAGTTCTTC.

This chain joins TRBV19 and TRBJ1-1, with a tentative D call TRBD1 (6 bases). The CDR3 has 14 residues. Trimming pared 3 bases from V and 4 bases from J, leaving 12 bases between. CDR1 is LNHDA, CDR2 SQIVND, per germline (reference sequence). The CDR3 DNA sequence: TGTGCCAGTAGTATCTCAGGGGTGAGCACTGAAGCTTTCTTT. Protein sequence: CASSISGVSTEAFF.

This clone was observed a few times. V is TRBV6-5 and J is TRBJ1-5; D call uncertain. The germline V and J ends were trimmed by 8 bases and 0 bases, with 11 bases remaining between them. Looked up from germline, CDR1 is MNHEY and CDR2 is SVGAGI. The CDR3 is 14 residues long. The CDR3 region is CASVRGDSNQPQHF. The CDR3 bases are TGTGCCAGCGTTCGCGGGGATAGCAATCAGCCCCAGCATTTT.

The chain couples TRBV28 to TRBJ1-5; tentative D call: TRBD1 (5 bases). The CDR3 is 14 amino acids. In germline, CDR1 is MDHEN, CDR2 SYDVKM. V was clipped by 7 bases and J by 3 bases, with 13 bases between them. Here the CDR3 reads CASIKGGANQPQHF. CDR3 sequence (DNA): TGTGCCAGCATCAAAGGTGGGGCCAATCAGCCCCAGCATTTT.

The rearrangement uses TRBV19 and TRBJ1-1, with D perhaps TRBD1 (6 bases). The germline gives CDR1 LNHDA, CDR2 SQIVND (reference sequence). The V end was cut by 4 bases, the J end by 0 bases, with 15 bases between. This CDR3 has 16 amino acids. The CDR3 is CASSTGGAYVNTEAFF. The DNA of the CDR3 is TGTGCCAGTAGTACGGGGGGCGCCTATGTGAACACTGAAGCTTTCTTT. The full variable domain, its missing parts supplied by reference TRBV19 and TRBJ1-1, is DGGITQSPKYLFRKEGQNVTLSCEQNLNHDAMYWYRQDPGQGLRLIYYSQIVNDFQKGDIAEGYSVSREKKESFPLTVTSAQKNPTAFYLCASSTGGAYVNTEAFFGQGTRLTVV.

The V gene is TRBV20-1, the J gene TRBJ2-7; D is unclear. The V gene lost 3 bases and the J gene lost 4 bases, with 25 bases spanning the gap. There are 17 residues in the CDR3. Germline values: CDR1 DFQATT, CDR2 SNEGSKA (reference sequence). The CDR3 nucleotides read TGCAGTGCTAGTATACAGACACGAAACCATAACCCTTACGAGCAGTACTTC. It encodes CSASIQTRNHNPYEQYF.

The chain links TRBV7-2 to TRBJ2-2, with 12 positions matching TRBD2. There are 18 residues in the CDR3. Germline V gene data show CDR1 as SGHTA and CDR2 as FQGNSA. Unmatched junction bases numbered 8, after V lost 1 base and J lost 5 bases. CDR3: CASSLVLAGGPGTGELFF. CDR3 bases: TGTGCCAGCAGCTTAGTTCTAGCGGGAGGGCCGGGAACCGGGGAGCTGTTTTTT.

The chain couples TRBV10-2 to TRBJ2-5; 10 nucleotides line up with TRBD1. The CDR3 loop spans 15 amino acids. Losses at the gene ends were 0 bases for V and 5 bases for J; bases not matched to a gene: 3. CDR1 and CDR2 from the germline V gene are WSHSY and SAAADI. DNA for the CDR3: TGCGCCAGCAGTGAGTCGACAGGGGGCTATGAGACCCAGTACTTC. It yields the protein CASSESTGGYETQYF.

The chain joins TRBV6-4 to TRBJ2-7; 10 nucleotides align to TRBD1. The ends lost 6 bases at V and 4 bases at J; junction bases unmatched: 3. This CDR3 region has 13 residues. From germline, CDR1 is MRHNA and CDR2 SNTAGT. CDR3 coding DNA: TGTGCCAGCAGCCGGGACAGGGGTTACGAGCAGTACTTC. Its protein product is CASSRDRGYEQYF.

CDR3 sequence reads: CASSRTGTNQPQHF. The DNA for the CDR3 is TGTGCCTCCAGTAGAACAGGGACCAATCAGCCCCAGCATTTT. The chain combines TRBV19 with TRBJ1-5, with D perhaps matching TRBD1 (6 bases). CDR1 and CDR2 (germline): LNHDA, SQIVND (reference sequence). The germline V and J ends were trimmed by 11 bases and 3 bases, with 17 bases remaining between them. This CDR3 region has 14 residues.

The table lists this clone with a few counts. This sequence joins TRBV2 and TRBJ2-7; 10 nucleotides line up with TRBD2. Germline CDR1 reads SNHLY; CDR2 reads FYNNEI. The CDR3 is 14 amino acids. V was pared by 10 bases and J by 7 bases, with 13 bases of the junction left unmatched. DNA for the CDR3: TGTGCCACCTCGCTGGGTTTACTAGCGGGGGAGCAGTACTTC. Translation: CATSLGLLAGEQYF.

The chain joins TRBV3-1 (or the pseudogene TRBV3-2) to TRBJ2-7; TRBD2 aligns across 11 bases. Germline CDR1 LGHDT, CDR2 YNNKEL (reference sequence). The V gene end was trimmed by 0 bases and the J gene end by 5 bases; junction bases not matched to a gene: 27. The CDR3 runs to 23 residues. The CDR3 region has the DNA TGTGCCAGCAGCCAAGACTCCCCCGGACAGCATCTTATCCTAGCGGGAGGTTTGAACGAGCAGTACTTC. Its translation is CASSQDSPGQHLILAGGLNEQYF.

The chain joins TRBV7-9 to TRBJ1-5, with D perhaps matching TRBD1 (5 bases). Trimming stripped 8 bases from V and 3 bases from J, with 14 bases between. This CDR3 is built from 14 residues. The germline V gene encodes CDR1 SEHNR and CDR2 FQNEAQ (reference sequence). The CDR3 DNA sequence: TGTGCCAGCGCGGGACGACAGCTCAATCAGCCCCAGCATTTT. It specifies CASAGRQLNQPQHF.

This chain connects TRBV7-2 to TRBJ2-7, with TRBD1 identical over 8 bases. The germline V gene has CDR1 SGHTA and CDR2 FQGNSA. The CDR3 covers 15 residues. J lost 2 bases, V lost 0 bases, and 3 bases had no gene match. For the CDR3, the DNA is TGTGCCAGCAGCTTAGCTCAGACAGGGGCCTACGAGCAGTACTTC. It yields the protein CASSLAQTGAYEQYF.

This chain links TRBV2 with TRBJ1-3; 7 bases align to TRBD1. Germline assignment: CDR1 SNHLY and CDR2 FYNNEI. This CDR3 region has 17 residues. V was pared by 5 bases and J by 2 bases, with 12 bases of the junction left unmatched. The CDR3 DNA sequence: TGTGCCAGCAGTTCTCTCCGGGACAGCAAAGCTGGAAACACCATATATTTT. Translated: CASSSLRDSKAGNTIYF.

The J gene is TRBJ2-7, the V gene TRBV19; 8 positions match TRBD2. CDR3 length equals 14 residues. Trimming took 2 bases from V and 0 from J; bases not matched to a gene: 0. Germline V gives CDR1 LNHDA, CDR2 SQIVND (reference sequence). The CDR3 bases are TGTGCCAGTAGTATAACTAGCGGCTCCTACGAGCAGTACTTC. Protein sequence: CASSITSGSYEQYF.

The V and J genes are TRBV5-1 and TRBJ2-1; 10 bases agree with TRBD2. The J segment lost 2 bases and the V segment lost 3 bases, leaving 2 bases of the junction unmatched. This CDR3 is built from 15 residues. CDR1 SGHRS and CDR2 YFSETQ come from the germline V gene. The CDR3 reads CASSSTSGPYNEQFF. The CDR3 DNA follows: TGCGCCAGCAGCTCGACTAGCGGGCCCTACAATGAGCAGTTCTTC.

CDR3 nucleotides: TGTGCCAGCAGTTTGTCCGCCTACGAGCAGTACTTC. Its protein is CASSLSAYEQYF. This chain connects TRBV28 to TRBJ2-7, with D unresolved. Trimming took off 3 bases at V and 2 bases at J, with 5 bases between the two ends. Germline V gives CDR1 MDHEN, CDR2 SYDVKM. The CDR3 consists of 12 residues.

Only one count was recorded for this clone. The rearrangement joins TRBV9 to TRBJ1-2, with TRBD1 matching over 7 bases. Germline lookup yields CDR1 SGDLS and CDR2 YYNGEE. The CDR3 runs 14 residues. Germline trimming cut 4 bases from V and 4 bases from J; bases unmatched to any gene: 7. The CDR3 DNA follows: TGTGCCAGCAGCTTAACAGGGGAGAGCTATGGCTACACCTTC. Residues: CASSLTGESYGYTF.

This chain links TRBV6-7 with TRBJ2-1, with TRBD2 matching 7 bases. TRBV6-7 is recorded as an ORF, its role being uncertain. The CDR3 loop spans 13 amino acids. The junction had 3 bases not matched to a gene; V was cut back by 0 bases and J by 10 bases. The CDR3 protein is CASSYSSGEEQFF. In DNA, the CDR3 is TGTGCCAGCAGTTACTCGAGCGGGGAAGAGCAGTTCTTC.

The chain combines TRBV19 with TRBJ2-6, with 12 bases lining up with TRBD2. The CDR3 runs 20 residues. Germline values: CDR1 LNHDA, CDR2 SQIVND (reference sequence). V lost 5 bases and J lost 0; bases outside the gene matches: 11. CDR3: CASSLRTSGDLSSGANVLTF. CDR3 bases: TGTGCCAGTAGTCTAAGGACTAGCGGGGATCTTAGCTCTGGGGCCAACGTCCTGACTTTC.

J is TRBJ1-2 and V is TRBV28; 10 nucleotides agree with TRBD1. Germline CDR1 reads MDHEN; CDR2 reads SYDVKM. Germline trimming cut 6 bases from V and 8 bases from J; bases unmatched to any gene: 6. The CDR3 totals 13 residues. The CDR3 DNA is TGTGCCAGCAGCTTAGACAGGGGGCGGGGCTACACCTTC. It translates to CASSLDRGRGYTF.

V and J are TRBV19 and TRBJ1-1; the D is unclear. Germline values: CDR1 LNHDA, CDR2 SQIVND (reference sequence). CDR3 length equals 13 residues. V lost 3 bases, J lost 5 bases, and 10 bases lay in between. CDR3 nucleotide sequence: TGTGCCAGTAGTATTTACCGACTAACTGAAGCTTTCTTT. This translates into CASSIYRLTEAFF. The full variable domain, its missing parts supplied by reference TRBV19 and TRBJ1-1, is DGGITQSPKYLFRKEGQNVTLSCEQNLNHDAMYWYRQDPGQGLRLIYYSQIVNDFQKGDIAEGYSVSREKKESFPLTVTSAQKNPTAFYLCASSIYRLTEAFFGQGTRLTVV.

The J gene is TRBJ2-5, the V gene TRBV5-1, with TRBD1 identical over 7 bases. Germline values: CDR1 SGHRS, CDR2 YFSETQ. Trimming cost V 4 bases and J 3 bases; bases outside gene matches: 6. The CDR3 is 14 residues long. CDR3 nucleotides: TGCGCCAGCAGCCTCCGGGACAGCAAAGAGACCCAGTACTTC. It codes for CASSLRDSKETQYF.

The V and J genes are TRBV7-8 and TRBJ2-7; D perhaps matches TRBD1 (5 bases). Germline loops: CDR1 SGHVS, CDR2 FQNEAQ. V gave up 2 bases and J gave up 0 bases, with 14 bases separating them. This CDR3 spans 16 amino acids. The CDR3 is CASSLFPQGSSYEQYF. The CDR3 nucleotides are TGTGCCAGCAGCTTATTTCCTCAGGGTAGCTCCTACGAGCAGTACTTC.

The rearrangement uses TRBV2 and TRBJ2-3, with D perhaps TRBD2 (5 bases). Germline V gene sequence: CDR1 SNHLY, CDR2 FYNNEI. V was pared by 8 bases and J by 0 bases, with 12 bases between. This CDR3 comprises 14 residues. CDR3 amino acids: CASFSVSSTDTQYF. The CDR3 coding sequence is TGTGCCAGCTTTAGCGTTTCTAGCACAGATACGCAGTATTTT.

The J gene is TRBJ2-2, the V gene TRBV9; 8 positions agree with TRBD2. V was clipped by 2 bases and J by 0 bases; unmatched bases: 3. Germline V gives CDR1 SGDLS, CDR2 YYNGEE. The CDR3 sequence is 16 residues long. This CDR3 is CASSVVAGPNTGELFF. The CDR3 coding sequence is TGTGCCAGCAGCGTTGTAGCGGGACCGAACACCGGGGAGCTGTTTTTT. The whole variable domain, remainder taken from reference TRBV9 and TRBJ2-2, is DSGVTQTPKHLITATGQRVTLRCSPRSGDLSVYWYQQSLDQGLQFLIQYYNGEERAKGNILERFSAQQFPDLHSELNLSSLELGDSALYFCASSVVAGPNTGELFFGEGSRLTVL.